This T cell receptor beta chain was identified during a study of PD-L1 blockade in urothelial cancer listed by TCRdb under 2017. Describing the broader study: Every patient began therapy in about 2014 and was given atezolizumab 1,200 mg intravenously every 3 weeks. About 90% of the 29 patients were identified as males with urothelial cancer of bladder origin, and a prior smoking history was reported by 18 of 29 patients. Patients had an ECOG performance status of 0 or 1 and had received between 0 and 3 prior chemotherapy regimens. Blood samples were analyzed 3 weeks after the start of treatment (second dose) and 6 weeks after the start of treatment. Blood samples gave a median of about 130,000 T cells and 83,000 or so unique TCRs, with a median clonality of roughly 0.08. The study, an exploratory multi-omic analysis, examined somatic, immune and clinical correlates of response to PD-L1 blockade with atezolizumab in urothelial cancer. Pretreatment tumor samples, along with matched peripheral blood collected serially before and after atezolizumab treatment, underwent TCR sequencing. Durable clinical benefit meant progression-free survival longer than 6 months, and TCR features were also tested against progression-free and overall survival. In the same patients, whole exome sequencing and RNA sequencing of pretreatment tumors were performed in addition to TCR sequencing. Durable clinical benefit was achieved by nine patients but not by the remaining 20. Pretreatment blood TCR-seq was available for 27 to 30 patients, at least one posttreatment blood collection was obtained for 24 patients, and tumor TCR-seq was available for 24 patients. What the authors observed across the whole study: Small sample size (n of about 29) and many exploratory analyses mean the results are intended to be hypothesis-generating. Among patients with durable benefit, tumor-associated TCR clones showed greater expansion in peripheral blood 3 weeks after treatment started (n ≈ 22, p = 0.022). Improved progression-free and overall survival was associated with having pretreatment peripheral blood TCR clonality below the median.

A total of 25 to 35 patients with locally advanced or metastatic urothelial carcinoma, treated at Memorial Sloan Kettering on a trial protocol, made up the cohort. Peripheral blood mononuclear cells were collected from each patient pretreatment and during treatment, giving between 1 and 8 total time points per patient. The Qiagen DNeasy Blood extraction kit was used to purify genomic DNA from total PBMCs and tumor samples. Collected pretreatment and during treatment, PBMCs were isolated and stored as previously described. Inclusive of the bounding cysteine and phenylalanine, the CDR3 is 16 residues long. Left in the record is the CDR3 DNA by itself, 48 bases read in frame from the first base. The trim is 4 bases for V and 3 bases for J, with a gap of 17 bases between the germline ends. In the germline V gene, CDR1 corresponds to SGHRS and CDR2 to YFSETQ. This clone was observed a few times. Its antigen has not been determined. Base qualities are missing; no much larger clone stands one base away.

Each PCR received spiked-in synthetic TCR analog templates so that absolute template abundance could be estimated from read counts. Using the immunoSEQ assay, TCRbeta CDR3 regions were amplified from genomic DNA with bias-controlled V and J gene primers. Sequencing of rearranged TCRbeta segments was done at approximately 20X coverage. As for the original processing: Clustering was used to correct sequencing errors, and CDR3s were annotated against IMGT to assign V, D and J genes. Downstream analyses used only productive TCRbeta rearrangements, leaving out any out-of-frame or stop-codon sequences. Clonality was calculated as one minus the Shannon entropy normalized by the log of the number of unique productive sequences. Fisher's exact test with Benjamini-Hochberg correction, using a cutoff of adjusted p below 0.01, was how clones that differed between time points or between blood and tumor were identified. Sourced from immuneACCESS, this table was stored by TCRdb with only in-frame sequences that have V and J called. A share of the clones is absent; for the studies checked, an unresolved V gene accounts for under half, and the remainder has no known explanation. V, J and clone size are taken as reported in that table, and D and trimming were inferred from the DNA itself. For this sample the table gives about 52,000 clones, of which 77% were detected only once. 3% to 4% of the sample lies in the top ten.

Recombination linked TRBV5-1 to TRBJ1-3; the D segment cannot be called with confidence. This TCR was recovered from a man in his sixties or seventies with urothelial cancer. The sequencing here drew on PBMCs, taken around atezolizumab (anti-PD-L1) treatment. The bases are TGCGCCAGCAGCCCCACGGGAGGTGTTTTTGGAAACACCATATATTTT. This translates into CASSPTGGVFGNTIYF.